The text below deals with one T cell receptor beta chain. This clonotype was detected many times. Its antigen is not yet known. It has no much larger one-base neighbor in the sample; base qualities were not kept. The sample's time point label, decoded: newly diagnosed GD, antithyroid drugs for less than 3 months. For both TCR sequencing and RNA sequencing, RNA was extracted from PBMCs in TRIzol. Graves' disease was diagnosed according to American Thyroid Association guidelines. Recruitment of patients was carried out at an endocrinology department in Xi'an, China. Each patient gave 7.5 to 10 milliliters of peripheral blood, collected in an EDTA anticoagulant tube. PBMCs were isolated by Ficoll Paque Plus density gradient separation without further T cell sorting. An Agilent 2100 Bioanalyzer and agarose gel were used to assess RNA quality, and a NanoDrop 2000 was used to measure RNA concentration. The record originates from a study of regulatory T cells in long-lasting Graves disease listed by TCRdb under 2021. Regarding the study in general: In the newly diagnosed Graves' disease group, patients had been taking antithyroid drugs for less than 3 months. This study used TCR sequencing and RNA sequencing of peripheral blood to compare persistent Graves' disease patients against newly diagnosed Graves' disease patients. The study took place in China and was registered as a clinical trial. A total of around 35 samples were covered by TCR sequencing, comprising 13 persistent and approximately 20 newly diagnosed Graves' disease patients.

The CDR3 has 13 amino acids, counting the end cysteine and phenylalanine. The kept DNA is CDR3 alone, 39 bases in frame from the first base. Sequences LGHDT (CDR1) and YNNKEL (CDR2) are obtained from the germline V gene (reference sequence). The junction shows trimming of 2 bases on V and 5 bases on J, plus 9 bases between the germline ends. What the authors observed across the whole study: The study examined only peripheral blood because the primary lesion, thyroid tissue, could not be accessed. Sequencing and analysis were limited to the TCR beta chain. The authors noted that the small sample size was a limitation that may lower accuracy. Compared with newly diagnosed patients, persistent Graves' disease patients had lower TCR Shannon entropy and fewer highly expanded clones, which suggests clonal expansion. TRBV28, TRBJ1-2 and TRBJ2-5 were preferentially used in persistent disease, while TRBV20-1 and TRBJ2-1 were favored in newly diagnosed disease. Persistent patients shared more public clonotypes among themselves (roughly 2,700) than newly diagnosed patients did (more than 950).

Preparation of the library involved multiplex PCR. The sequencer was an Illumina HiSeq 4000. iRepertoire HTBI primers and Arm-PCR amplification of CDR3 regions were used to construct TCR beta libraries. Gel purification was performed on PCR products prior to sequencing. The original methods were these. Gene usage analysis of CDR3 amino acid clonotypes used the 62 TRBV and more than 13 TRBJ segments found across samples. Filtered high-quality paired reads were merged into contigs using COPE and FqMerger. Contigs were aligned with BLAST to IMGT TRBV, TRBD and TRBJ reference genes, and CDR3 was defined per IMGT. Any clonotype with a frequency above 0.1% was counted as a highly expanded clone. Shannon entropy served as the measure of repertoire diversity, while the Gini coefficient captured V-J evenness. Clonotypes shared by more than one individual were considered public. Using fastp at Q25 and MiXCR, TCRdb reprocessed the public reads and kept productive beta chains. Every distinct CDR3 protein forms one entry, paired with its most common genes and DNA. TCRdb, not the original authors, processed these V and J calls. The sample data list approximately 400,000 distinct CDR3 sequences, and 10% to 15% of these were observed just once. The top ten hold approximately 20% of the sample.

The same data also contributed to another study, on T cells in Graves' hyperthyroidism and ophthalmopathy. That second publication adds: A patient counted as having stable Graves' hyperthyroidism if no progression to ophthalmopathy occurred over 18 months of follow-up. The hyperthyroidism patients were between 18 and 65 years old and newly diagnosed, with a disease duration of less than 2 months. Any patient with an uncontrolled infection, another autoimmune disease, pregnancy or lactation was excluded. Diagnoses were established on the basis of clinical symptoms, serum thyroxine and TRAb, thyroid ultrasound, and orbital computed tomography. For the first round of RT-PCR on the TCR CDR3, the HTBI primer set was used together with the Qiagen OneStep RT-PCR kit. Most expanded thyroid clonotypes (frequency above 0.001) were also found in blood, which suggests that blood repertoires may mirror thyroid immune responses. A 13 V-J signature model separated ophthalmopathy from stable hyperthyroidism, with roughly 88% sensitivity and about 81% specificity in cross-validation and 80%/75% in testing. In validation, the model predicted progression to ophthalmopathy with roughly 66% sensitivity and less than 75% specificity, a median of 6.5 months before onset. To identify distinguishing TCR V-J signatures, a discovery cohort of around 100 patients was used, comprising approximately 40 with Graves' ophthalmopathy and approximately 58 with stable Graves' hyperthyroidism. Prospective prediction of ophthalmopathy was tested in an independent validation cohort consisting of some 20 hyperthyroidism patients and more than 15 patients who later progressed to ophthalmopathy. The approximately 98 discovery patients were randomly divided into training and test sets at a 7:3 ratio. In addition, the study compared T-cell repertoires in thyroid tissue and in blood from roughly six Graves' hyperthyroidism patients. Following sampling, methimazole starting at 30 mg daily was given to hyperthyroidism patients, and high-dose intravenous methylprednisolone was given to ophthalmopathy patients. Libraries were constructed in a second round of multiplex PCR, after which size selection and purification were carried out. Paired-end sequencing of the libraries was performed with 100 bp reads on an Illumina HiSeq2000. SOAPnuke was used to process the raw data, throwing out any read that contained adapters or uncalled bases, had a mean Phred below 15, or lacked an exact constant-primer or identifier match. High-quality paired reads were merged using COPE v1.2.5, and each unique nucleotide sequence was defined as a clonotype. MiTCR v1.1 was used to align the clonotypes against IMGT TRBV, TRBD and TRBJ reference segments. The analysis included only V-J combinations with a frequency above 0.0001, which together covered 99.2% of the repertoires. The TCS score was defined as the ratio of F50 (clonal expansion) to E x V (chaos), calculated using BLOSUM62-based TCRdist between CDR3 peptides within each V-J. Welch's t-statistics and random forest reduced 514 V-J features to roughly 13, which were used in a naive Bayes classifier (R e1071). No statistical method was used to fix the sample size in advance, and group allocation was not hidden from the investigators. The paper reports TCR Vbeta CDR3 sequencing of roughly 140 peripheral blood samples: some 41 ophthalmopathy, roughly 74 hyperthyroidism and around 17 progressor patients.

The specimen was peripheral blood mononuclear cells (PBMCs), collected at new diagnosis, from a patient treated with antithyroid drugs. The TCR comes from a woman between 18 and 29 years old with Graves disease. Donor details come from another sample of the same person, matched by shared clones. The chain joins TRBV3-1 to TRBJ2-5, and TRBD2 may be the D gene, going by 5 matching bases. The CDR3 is CASSQMRAETQYF. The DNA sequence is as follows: TGTGCCAGCAGCCAAATGAGGGCGGAGACCCAGTACTTC.